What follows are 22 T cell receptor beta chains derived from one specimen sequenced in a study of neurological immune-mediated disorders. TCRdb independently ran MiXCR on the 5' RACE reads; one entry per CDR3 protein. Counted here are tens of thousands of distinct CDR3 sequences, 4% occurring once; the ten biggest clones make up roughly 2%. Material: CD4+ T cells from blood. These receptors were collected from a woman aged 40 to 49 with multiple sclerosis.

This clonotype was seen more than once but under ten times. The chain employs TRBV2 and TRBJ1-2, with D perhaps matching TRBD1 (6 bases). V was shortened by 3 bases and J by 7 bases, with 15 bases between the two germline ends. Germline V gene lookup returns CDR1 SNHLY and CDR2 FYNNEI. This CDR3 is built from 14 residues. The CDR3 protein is CASSDARTGSGYTF. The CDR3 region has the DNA TGTGCCAGCAGTGATGCCAGAACAGGGTCTGGCTACACCTTC. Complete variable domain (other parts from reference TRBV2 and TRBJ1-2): EPEVTQTPSHQVTQMGQEVILRCVPISNHLYFYWYRQILGQKVEFLVSFYNNEISEKSEIFDDQFSVERPDGSNFTLKIRSTKLEDSAMYFCASSDARTGSGYTFGSGTRLTVV.

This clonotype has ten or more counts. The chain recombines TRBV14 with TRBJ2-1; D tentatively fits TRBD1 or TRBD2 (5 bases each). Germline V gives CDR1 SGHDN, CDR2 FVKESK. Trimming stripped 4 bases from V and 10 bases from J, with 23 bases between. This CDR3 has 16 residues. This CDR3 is CASSLPGTRTAWEQFF. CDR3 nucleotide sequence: TGTGCCAGCAGCCTACCCGGGACCCGTACAGCTTGGGAGCAGTTCTTC.

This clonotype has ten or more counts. CDR3 in DNA: TGTGCCAGCAGTCAAAGGGGAGGCTACACCTTC. It codes for CASSQRGGYTF. The chain links TRBV12-3 or TRBV12-4 to TRBJ1-2, with D maybe TRBD1 (5 bases). V lost 5 bases and J lost 8, with 9 bases in between. The CDR3 covers 11 residues.

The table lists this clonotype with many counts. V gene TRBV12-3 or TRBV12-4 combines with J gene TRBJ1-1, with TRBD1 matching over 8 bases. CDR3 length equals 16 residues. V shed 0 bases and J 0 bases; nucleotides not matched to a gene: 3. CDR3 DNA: TGTGCCAGCAGTTTAGCCCAGGGGGCGCTGAACACTGAAGCTTTCTTT. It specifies CASSLAQGALNTEAFF.

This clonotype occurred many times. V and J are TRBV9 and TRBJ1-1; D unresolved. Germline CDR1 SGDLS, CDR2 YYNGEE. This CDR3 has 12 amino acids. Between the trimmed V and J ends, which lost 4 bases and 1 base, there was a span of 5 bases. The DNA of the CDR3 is TGTGCCAGCAGCCAAGGGAACACTGAAGCTTTCTTT. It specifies CASSQGNTEAFF.

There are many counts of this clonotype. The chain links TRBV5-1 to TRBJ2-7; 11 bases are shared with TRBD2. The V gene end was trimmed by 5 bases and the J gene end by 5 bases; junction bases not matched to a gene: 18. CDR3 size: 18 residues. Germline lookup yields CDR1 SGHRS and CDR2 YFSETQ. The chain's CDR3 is CASSPVGTSGFLGDEQYF. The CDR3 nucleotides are TGCGCCAGCAGTCCCGTCGGGACTAGCGGATTCCTAGGGGACGAGCAGTACTTC.

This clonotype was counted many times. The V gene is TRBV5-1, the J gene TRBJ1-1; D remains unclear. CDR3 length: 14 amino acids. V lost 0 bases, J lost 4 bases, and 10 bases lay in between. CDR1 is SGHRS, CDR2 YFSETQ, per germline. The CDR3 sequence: CASSLAGMTTEAFF. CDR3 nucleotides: TGCGCCAGCAGCTTGGCGGGGATGACCACTGAAGCTTTCTTT.

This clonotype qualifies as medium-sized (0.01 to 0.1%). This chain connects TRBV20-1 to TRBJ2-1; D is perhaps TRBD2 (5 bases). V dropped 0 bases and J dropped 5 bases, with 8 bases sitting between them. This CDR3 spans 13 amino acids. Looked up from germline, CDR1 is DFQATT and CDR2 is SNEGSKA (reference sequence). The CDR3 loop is CSARDRTDNEQFF. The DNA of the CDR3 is TGCAGTGCTAGAGACAGGACTGACAATGAGCAGTTCTTC.

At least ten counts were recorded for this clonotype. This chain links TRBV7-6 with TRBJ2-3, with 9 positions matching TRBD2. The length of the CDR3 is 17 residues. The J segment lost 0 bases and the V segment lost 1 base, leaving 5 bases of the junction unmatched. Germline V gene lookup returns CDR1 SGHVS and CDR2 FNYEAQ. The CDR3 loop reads CASSLEPSGASTDTQYF. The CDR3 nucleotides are TGTGCCAGCAGCTTAGAGCCTAGCGGGGCCAGCACAGATACGCAGTATTTT.

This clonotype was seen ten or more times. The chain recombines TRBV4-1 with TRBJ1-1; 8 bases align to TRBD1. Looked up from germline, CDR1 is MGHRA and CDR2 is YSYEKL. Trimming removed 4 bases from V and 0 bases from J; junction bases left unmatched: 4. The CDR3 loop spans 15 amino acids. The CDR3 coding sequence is TGCGCCAGCAGCCGCGGACAGGGCATGAACACTGAAGCTTTCTTT. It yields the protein CASSRGQGMNTEAFF.

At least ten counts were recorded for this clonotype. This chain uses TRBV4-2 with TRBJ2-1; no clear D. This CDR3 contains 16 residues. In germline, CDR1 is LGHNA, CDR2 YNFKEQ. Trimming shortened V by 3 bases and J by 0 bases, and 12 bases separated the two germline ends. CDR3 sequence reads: CASSQAERSSYNEQFF. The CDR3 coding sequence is TGTGCCAGCAGCCAGGCAGAGAGGAGCTCCTACAATGAGCAGTTCTTC.

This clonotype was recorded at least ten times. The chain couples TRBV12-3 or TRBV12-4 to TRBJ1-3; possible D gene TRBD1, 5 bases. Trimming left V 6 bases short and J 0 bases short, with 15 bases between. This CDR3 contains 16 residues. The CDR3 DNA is TGTGCCAGCAGCACCCCGTTGAGGGGCTCTGGAAACACCATATATTTT. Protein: CASSTPLRGSGNTIYF.

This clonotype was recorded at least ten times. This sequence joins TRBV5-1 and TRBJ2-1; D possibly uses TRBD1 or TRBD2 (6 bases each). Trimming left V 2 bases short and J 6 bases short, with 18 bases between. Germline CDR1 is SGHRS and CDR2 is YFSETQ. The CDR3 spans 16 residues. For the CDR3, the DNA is TGCGCCAGCAGCTTTTCGACAGGAGGGTTAGGCAATGAGCAGTTCTTC. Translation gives CASSFSTGGLGNEQFF.

CDR3 coding DNA: TGCAGCGTTGAAGGGGTGACAGGGGACCCCTTTCGCACTGAAGCTTTCTTT. This translates into CSVEGVTGDPFRTEAFF. This sequence joins TRBV29-1 and TRBJ1-1, with 8 bases fitting TRBD1. V was clipped by 1 base and J by 4 bases; unmatched bases: 14. Germline lookup yields CDR1 SQVTM and CDR2 ANQGSEA. The CDR3 has 17 residues.

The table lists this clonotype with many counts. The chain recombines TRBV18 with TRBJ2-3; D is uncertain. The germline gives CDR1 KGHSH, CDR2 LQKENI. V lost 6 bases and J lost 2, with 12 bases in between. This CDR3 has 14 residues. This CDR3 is CASSPRPITDTQYF. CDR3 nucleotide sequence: TGTGCCAGCTCCCCTCGACCGATCACAGATACGCAGTATTTT.

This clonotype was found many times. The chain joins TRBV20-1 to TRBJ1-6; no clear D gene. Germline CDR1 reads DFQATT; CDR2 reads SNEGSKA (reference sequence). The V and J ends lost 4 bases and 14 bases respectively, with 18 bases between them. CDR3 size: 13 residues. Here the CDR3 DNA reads TGCAGTGCTACCGAGACTGTCGAAGGGACCCTCCACTTT. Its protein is CSATETVEGTLHF.

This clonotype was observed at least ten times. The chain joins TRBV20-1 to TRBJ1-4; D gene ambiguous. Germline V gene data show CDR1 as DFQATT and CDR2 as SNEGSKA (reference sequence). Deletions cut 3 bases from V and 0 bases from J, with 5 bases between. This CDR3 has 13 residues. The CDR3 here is CSASPATNEKLFF. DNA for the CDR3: TGCAGTGCTAGTCCCGCAACTAATGAAAAACTGTTTTTT.

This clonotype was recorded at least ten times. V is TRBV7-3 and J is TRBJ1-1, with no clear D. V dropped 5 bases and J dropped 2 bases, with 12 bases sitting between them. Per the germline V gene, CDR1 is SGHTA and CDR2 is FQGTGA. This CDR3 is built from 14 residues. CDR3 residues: CASSPESINTEAFF. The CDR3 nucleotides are TGTGCCAGCAGCCCCGAAAGCATCAACACTGAAGCTTTCTTT.

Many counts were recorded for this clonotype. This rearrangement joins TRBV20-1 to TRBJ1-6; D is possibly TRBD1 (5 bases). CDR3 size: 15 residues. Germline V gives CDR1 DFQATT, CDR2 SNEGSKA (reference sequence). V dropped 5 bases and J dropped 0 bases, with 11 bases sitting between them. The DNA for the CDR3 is TGCAGTGCTTGGGACGGCAGCTCCTATAATTCACCCCTCCACTTT. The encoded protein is CSAWDGSSYNSPLHF.

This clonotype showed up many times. This CDR3 reads CASSAGGADTEAFF. CDR3 nucleotide sequence: TGTGCCAGCTCAGCAGGGGGCGCGGACACTGAAGCTTTCTTT. V and J are TRBV18 and TRBJ1-1; 8 bases line up with TRBD1. V lost 5 bases to trimming and J lost 3 bases; unmatched junction nucleotides: 5. The germline V gene has CDR1 KGHSH and CDR2 LQKENI. The CDR3 has 14 amino acids.

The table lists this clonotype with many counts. The DNA of the CDR3 is TGCAGTGCTAGAGAGTTACTCCGGGACAGGGTCAATGAGCAGTTCTTC. It encodes CSARELLRDRVNEQFF. V usage is TRBV20-1 and J usage is TRBJ2-1, with 9 bases that match TRBD1. The CDR3 runs 16 residues. In germline, CDR1 is DFQATT, CDR2 SNEGSKA (reference sequence). With V trimmed by 0 bases and J by 6 bases, 9 bases remained unmatched.

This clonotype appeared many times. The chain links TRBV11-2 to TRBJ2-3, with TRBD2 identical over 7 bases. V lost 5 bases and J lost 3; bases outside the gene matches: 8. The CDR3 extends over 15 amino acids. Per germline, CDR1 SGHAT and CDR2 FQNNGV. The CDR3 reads CASSQAGLETDTQYF. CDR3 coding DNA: TGTGCCAGCAGCCAAGCCGGACTAGAAACAGATACGCAGTATTTT.